This T cell receptor (beta chain) was documented in a study of T cell repertoires in cytomegalovirus infection. This clonotype was seen a handful of times. Its antigen is as yet unknown. TCRdb re-called the reads through MiXCR, storing one row per CDR3 protein. The data hold 650,000 to 850,000 distinct CDR3 sequences, with about 27% observed a single time. Study-wide findings and caveats: Ex vivo responses were dominated by HLA-C-restricted CMV-specific TCR beta clonotypes.

The CDR3 sequence is 15 residues long. The germline V gene has CDR1 SGHDN and CDR2 FVKESK. V gave up 4 bases and J gave up 8 bases, with 20 bases separating them. V gene TRBV14 combines with J gene TRBJ2-5; D may correspond to TRBD1 or TRBD2 (6 bases each). The TCR comes from a human donor in good health (CMV status not recorded). Some clones in this sample may be carry-over from other donors' samples. The sequencing used cultured CD8+ T cells from PBMCs, collected from culture after CMV antigen stimulation. The CDR3 nucleotides read TGTGCCAGCAGCCGGCGACAGGATCCGGGGGAAACCCAGTACTTC. This sequence encodes CASSRRQDPGETQYF.